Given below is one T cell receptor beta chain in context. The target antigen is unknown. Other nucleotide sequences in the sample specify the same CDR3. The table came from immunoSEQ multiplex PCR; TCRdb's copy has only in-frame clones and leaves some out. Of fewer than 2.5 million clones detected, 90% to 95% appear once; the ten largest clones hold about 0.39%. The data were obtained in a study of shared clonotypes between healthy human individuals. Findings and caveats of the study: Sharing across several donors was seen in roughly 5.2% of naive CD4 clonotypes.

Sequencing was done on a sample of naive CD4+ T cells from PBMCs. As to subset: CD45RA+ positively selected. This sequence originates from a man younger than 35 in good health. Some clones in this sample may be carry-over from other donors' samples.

This chain's CDR3 is CASSLAGNEKLFF. CDR3 bases: TGTGCCAGCAGTTTAGCGGGGAATGAAAAACTGTTTTTT. This chain joins TRBV28 and TRBJ1-4, with unresolved D. The CDR3 totals 13 residues. Per the germline V gene, CDR1 is MDHEN and CDR2 is SYDVKM. Between the trimmed V and J ends, which lost 2 bases and 5 bases, there was a span of 6 bases.